Following are 24 T cell receptor beta chains from one sample sequenced in a study of OX40 agonist ivuxolimab in advanced cancers. This table comes from immunoSEQ multiplex PCR, and its TCRdb copy is limited to in-frame clones, with some not included. The table shows about 70,000 clones, with around 85% occurring only once. The specimen comprised CD4+ or CD8+ T cells sorted from blood, sampled in a trial of the OX40 agonist ivuxolimab. The receptor set was obtained from an adult with an advanced solid tumor such as melanoma, head and neck, liver or kidney cancer.

The genes are TRBV11-2 and TRBJ1-5; perhaps TRBD1 as D (6 bases). V was shortened by 1 base and J by 5 bases, with 15 bases between the two germline ends. The CDR3 extends over 16 amino acids. Germline V gene lookup returns CDR1 SGHAT and CDR2 FQNNGV. In DNA form, the CDR3 reads TGTGCCAGCAGCTTAGGGGTCAGGGGAGCGGATCAGCCCCAGCATTTT. Amino acid sequence: CASSLGVRGADQPQHF.

CDR3 loop: CASSLGQGVYNEQFF. DNA for the CDR3: TGTGCCAGCAGCTTAGGGCAGGGGGTTTACAATGAGCAGTTCTTC. V is TRBV5-4 and J is TRBJ2-1; 7 bases line up with TRBD1. CDR1 SGHNT and CDR2 YYREEE come from the germline V gene (reference sequence). The CDR3 spans 15 residues. J was trimmed by 4 bases and V by 2 bases; bases with no gene match: 6.

The CDR3 spells CASSSRDYNTGELFF. The CDR3 bases are TGTGCCAGCAGCTCCCGGGACTACAACACCGGGGAGCTGTTTTTT. V gene TRBV7-2 combines with J gene TRBJ2-2, with 7 bases that match TRBD2. The CDR3 length is 15 residues. Germline V lookup: CDR1 SGHTA, CDR2 FQGNSA. Trimming cost V 4 bases and J 2 bases; bases outside gene matches: 4.

The gene calls are TRBV19 and TRBJ2-7; 9 positions agree with TRBD2. Germline V lookup: CDR1 LNHDA, CDR2 SQIVND (reference sequence). With 3 bases clipped from V and 6 bases from J, the junction kept 9 bases outside the gene matches. This CDR3 is built from 15 residues. CDR3 amino acids: CASSMAGGLTSEQYF. CDR3 nucleotides: TGTGCCAGTAGTATGGCGGGGGGGCTAACTTCCGAGCAGTACTTC.

This clone came up once. The chain combines TRBV7-9 with TRBJ1-1, with D unclear. The length of the CDR3 is 15 residues. The germline CDR1 and CDR2 sequences are SEHNR and FQNEAQ (reference sequence). The ends were cut back, 0 bases at V and 1 base at J, with 9 bases in the middle. As DNA, the CDR3 is TGTGCCAGCAGCTTAGCGTTGGCAGAGAACACTGAAGCTTTCTTT. It translates to CASSLALAENTEAFF.

This chain links TRBV9 with TRBJ2-3, with 8 bases lining up with TRBD2. The germline V gene has CDR1 SGDLS and CDR2 YYNGEE. V dropped 0 bases and J dropped 7; count of bases not matched to a gene: 10. The CDR3 loop spans 16 amino acids. CDR3 DNA: TGTGCCAGCAGCGTAGTGTCTAGCGGGCCCTTGAATACGCAGTATTTT. Translated, it gives CASSVVSSGPLNTQYF.

As regards this clone: A much larger clone differs by one base, so this may be a read error. This chain connects TRBV7-9 to TRBJ2-7; TRBD1 matches 11 bases. CDR1 is SEHNR and CDR2 is FQNEAQ in the germline V gene (reference sequence). The CDR3 is 14 amino acids. J was trimmed by 3 bases and V by 3 bases; bases with no gene match: 1. The CDR3 DNA follows: TGTGCCAGCAGCTTCGGGACAGGGGGCTACGAGCAGTACTTC. It yields the protein CASSFGTGGYEQYF. Together with reference TRBV7-9 and TRBJ2-7, the CDR3 gives the full variable domain: DTGVSQNPRHKITKRGQNVTFRCDPISEHNRLYWYRQTLGQGPEFLTYFQNEAQLEKSRLLSDRFSAERPKGSFSTLEIQRTEQGDSAMYLCASSFGTGGYEQYFGPGTRLTVT.

V usage is TRBV19 and J usage is TRBJ1-5; D call uncertain. Trimming shortened V by 2 bases and J by 0 bases, and 5 bases separated the two germline ends. Per the germline V gene, CDR1 is LNHDA and CDR2 is SQIVND (reference sequence). This CDR3 spans 14 amino acids. The CDR3 sequence is CASSIRSSNQPQHF. In nucleotides, the CDR3 is TGTGCCAGTAGTATACGGAGTAGCAATCAGCCCCAGCATTTT.

This chain links TRBV9 with TRBJ1-4; TRBD1 agrees at 8 bases. Per the germline V gene, CDR1 is SGDLS and CDR2 is YYNGEE. This CDR3 region has 15 residues. V gave up 3 bases and J gave up 3 bases; unmatched junction bases: 4. Here the CDR3 reads CASSGRTGPNEKLFF. DNA for the CDR3: TGTGCCAGCAGCGGCCGGACAGGGCCTAATGAAAAACTGTTTTTT.

The rearrangement links TRBV2 to TRBJ1-2; 8 bases are shared with TRBD1. The V gene end was trimmed by 7 bases and the J gene end by 5 bases; junction bases not matched to a gene: 9. CDR3 length: 14 residues. Per germline, CDR1 SNHLY and CDR2 FYNNEI. This chain's CDR3 is CASTLAQGAYGYTF. Written as DNA, the CDR3 is TGTGCCAGCACCCTAGCCCAGGGGGCATATGGCTACACCTTC.

V usage is TRBV11-3 and J usage is TRBJ1-2; 9 bases line up with TRBD1. Germline lookup yields CDR1 SGHNT and CDR2 YENEEA. The CDR3 is 15 amino acids. Trimming cost V 2 bases and J 0 bases; bases outside gene matches: 1. The CDR3, as DNA: TGTGCCAGCAGCTTAAGACAGGGGGCTAACTATGGCTACACCTTC. Amino acid sequence: CASSLRQGANYGYTF.

The table lists this clone with a count of one. This rearrangement joins TRBV9 to TRBJ1-1, with D hard to call. Germline CDR1 is SGDLS and CDR2 is YYNGEE. CDR3 length: 16 amino acids. V lost 0 bases, J lost 7 bases, and 19 bases lay in between. The CDR3 nucleotides are TGTGCCAGCAGCGTAGAGGGTATGGAGATGGGGAATGAAGCTTTCTTT. It encodes CASSVEGMEMGNEAFF.

The rearrangement joins TRBV6-6 to TRBJ2-3; D is uncertain. The CDR3 has 15 residues. Trimming took off 4 bases at V and 3 bases at J, with 14 bases between the two ends. CDR1 is MNHNY and CDR2 is SVGAGI in the germline V gene (reference sequence). The CDR3 coding sequence is TGTGCCAGCAGTTTAAGTCTGGGTCGGACAGATACGCAGTATTTT. This sequence encodes CASSLSLGRTDTQYF.

This chain links TRBV21-1 with TRBJ1-5. TRBV21-1 constitutes a pseudogene. The CDR3 sequence is 16 residues long. CDR3 sequence: CASSNRDGYSNQPQHF. The CDR3 DNA reads as TGTGCCAGCAGCAACCGTGACGGATATAGCAATCAGCCCCAGCATTTT.

The chain couples TRBV5-6 to TRBJ2-2; D is undetermined. The CDR3 extends over 14 amino acids. In germline, CDR1 is SGHDT, CDR2 YYEEEE. Trimming left V 1 base short and J 1 base short, with 5 bases between. The CDR3 here is CASSLLWNTGELFF. Here the CDR3 DNA reads TGTGCCAGCAGCTTGCTTTGGAACACCGGGGAGCTGTTTTTT. Together with reference TRBV5-6 and TRBJ2-2, the CDR3 gives the full variable domain: DAGVTQSPTHLIKTRGQQVTLRCSPKSGHDTVSWYQQALGQGPQFIFQYYEEEERQRGNFPDRFSGHQFPNYSSELNVNALLLGDSALYLCASSLLWNTGELFFGEGSRLTVL.

This clone has a count of ten or more. The genes are TRBV4-1 and TRBJ2-7; D is perhaps TRBD2 (6 bases). CDR1 and CDR2 from the germline V gene are MGHRA and YSYEKL. Trimming cost V 1 base and J 7 bases, with 14 bases left between them. The length of the CDR3 is 14 residues. Here the CDR3 DNA reads TGCGCCAGCAGCCAAGTAGCCGGGAGACGGGAGCAGTACTTC. This translates into CASSQVAGRREQYF.

The V gene is TRBV19, the J gene TRBJ1-4, with 7 bases lining up with TRBD1. Trimming took 6 bases from V and 8 from J; bases not matched to a gene: 9. CDR3 size: 14 residues. Germline lookup yields CDR1 LNHDA and CDR2 SQIVND (reference sequence). The CDR3 DNA reads TGTGCCAGTAGCCGGGCAGGGGGAAAGGAAAAACTGTTTTTT. Encoded protein: CASSRAGGKEKLFF.

This clone was counted once. The J gene is TRBJ2-7, the V gene TRBV2; D is unresolved. The CDR3 runs 15 residues. Trimming removed 1 base from V and 5 bases from J, with 15 bases in between. The germline V gene has CDR1 SNHLY and CDR2 FYNNEI. CDR3 amino acids: CASSEGWTQGNEQYF. The CDR3 nucleotides read TGTGCCAGCAGTGAAGGATGGACCCAAGGGAACGAGCAGTACTTC. Full variable domain (missing parts from reference TRBV2 and TRBJ2-7): EPEVTQTPSHQVTQMGQEVILRCVPISNHLYFYWYRQILGQKVEFLVSFYNNEISEKSEIFDDQFSVERPDGSNFTLKIRSTKLEDSAMYFCASSEGWTQGNEQYFGPGTRLTVT.

The chain combines TRBV5-8 with TRBJ2-3; 9 positions agree with TRBD2. Per germline, CDR1 SGHTS and CDR2 YDEGEE. Unmatched junction bases numbered 8, after V lost 2 bases and J lost 4 bases. There are 16 residues in the CDR3. The CDR3 DNA follows: TGTGCCAGCAGCTTTGGGCTAGCGGGGAGCTCAGATACGCAGTATTTT. Protein sequence: CASSFGLAGSSDTQYF.

This clone was detected once. The genes are TRBV5-1 and TRBJ2-1; perhaps TRBD2 as D (5 bases). CDR1 and CDR2 (germline): SGHRS, YFSETQ. This CDR3 spans 16 amino acids. V dropped 4 bases and J dropped 0 bases, with 14 bases sitting between them. Here the CDR3 DNA reads TGCGCCAGCAGCGCGAGCGGAGTAGGCTCCTACAATGAGCAGTTCTTC. Translated: CASSASGVGSYNEQFF.

The chain combines TRBV6-5 with TRBJ2-7, with D unclear. The CDR3 extends over 14 amino acids. The germline gives CDR1 MNHEY, CDR2 SVGAGI. V gave up 6 bases and J gave up 3 bases, with 15 bases separating them. CDR3 nucleotides: TGTGCCAGCAGCCCTCAGGTCCCGGGCTACGAGCAGTACTTC. Translated: CASSPQVPGYEQYF.

The rearrangement uses TRBV10-3 and TRBJ2-5; 8 bases line up with TRBD1. Trimming took 0 bases from V and 5 from J; bases not matched to a gene: 5. CDR1 and CDR2 (germline): ENHRY, SYGVKD. The CDR3 has 15 amino acids. The CDR3 coding sequence is TGTGCCATCAGTGAGTCGGCAGGGGGCGCCGAGACCCAGTACTTC. Translation: CAISESAGGAETQYF.

This clone came up once. This chain links TRBV28 with TRBJ2-7; D call uncertain. This CDR3 region has 12 residues. Trimming took 8 bases from V and 2 from J, leaving 10 bases between them. Germline-derived CDR1 and CDR2 are MDHEN and SYDVKM. Written as DNA, the CDR3 is TGTGCCAGCGCCCAGGCAACCTACGAGCAGTACTTC. Protein sequence: CASAQATYEQYF.

CDR3 nucleotides: TGTGCCAGCAGGCGACAGGGCCCGAATGAAAAACTGTTTTTT. It is translated as CASRRQGPNEKLFF. The chain couples TRBV5-4 to TRBJ1-4; 7 bases line up with TRBD1. This CDR3 contains 14 residues. The junction had 6 bases not matched to a gene; V was cut back by 5 bases and J by 5 bases. Germline V gene lookup returns CDR1 SGHNT and CDR2 YYREEE (reference sequence).